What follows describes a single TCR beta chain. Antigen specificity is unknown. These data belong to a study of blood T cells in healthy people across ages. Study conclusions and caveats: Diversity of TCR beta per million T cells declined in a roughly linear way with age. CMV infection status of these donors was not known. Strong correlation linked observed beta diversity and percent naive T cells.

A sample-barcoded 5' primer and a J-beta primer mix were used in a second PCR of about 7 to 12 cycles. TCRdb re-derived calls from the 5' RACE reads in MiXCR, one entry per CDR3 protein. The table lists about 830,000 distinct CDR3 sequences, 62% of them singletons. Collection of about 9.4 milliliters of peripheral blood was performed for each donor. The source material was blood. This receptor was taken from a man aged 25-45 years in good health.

CDR3 loop: CASSLGDLPGYNEQFF. In DNA form, the CDR3 reads TGTGCCAGCAGCTTAGGGGACCTACCGGGATACAATGAGCAGTTCTTC. The chain employs TRBV7-2 and TRBJ2-1; either TRBD1 or TRBD2 may supply D (5 bases each). Germline V gene lookup returns CDR1 SGHTA and CDR2 FQGNSA. The ends were cut back, 1 base at V and 4 bases at J, with 14 bases in the middle. CDR3 size: 16 residues.